The 8 T cell receptor beta chains in this list originate from one sample, sequenced in a study of neoadjuvant anti-PD-1 for oral cavity cancer. The data were produced by immunoSEQ multiplex PCR, yet TCRdb's version contains in-frame clones alone and is incomplete. The sample shows 5,500 to 7,500 clones, roughly 70% of them seen only once. Sequencing was performed on PBMCs, taken before nivolumab (anti-PD-1) treatment. The origin of the receptors is a person aged 35-79 years with oral cavity squamous cell carcinoma.

This chain joins TRBV7-2 and TRBJ1-1; 9 nucleotides align to TRBD1. This CDR3 spans 16 amino acids. Per germline, CDR1 SGHTA and CDR2 FQGNSA. Losses at the gene ends were 0 bases for V and 5 bases for J; bases not matched to a gene: 7. The CDR3 DNA is TGTGCCAGCAGCTTAGCTTTGGGACAGGGAGTGACTGAAGCTTTCTTT. It translates to CASSLALGQGVTEAFF.

The chain is built from TRBV4-2 and TRBJ2-2, with 9 bases lining up with TRBD1. V gave up 6 bases and J gave up 6 bases; unmatched junction bases: 14. Germline V gene lookup returns CDR1 LGHNA and CDR2 YNFKEQ. This CDR3 is built from 17 residues. The CDR3 coding sequence is TGTGCCAGCAGTACTCCGGGACAGGGCAAGATTGCCGGGGAGCTGTTTTTT. Protein: CASSTPGQGKIAGELFF.

Only a few counts were recorded for this clone. The rearrangement links TRBV4-2 to TRBJ2-7, with TRBD2 matching 8 bases. This CDR3 region has 14 residues. J was trimmed by 3 bases and V by 3 bases; bases with no gene match: 4. Germline-derived CDR1 and CDR2 are LGHNA and YNFKEQ. The CDR3: CASSHQSGSYEQYF. CDR3 bases: TGTGCCAGCAGCCATCAGAGCGGGAGCTACGAGCAGTACTTC.

The chain uses TRBV7-2 and TRBJ2-1; TRBD2 matches 9 bases. Germline CDR1 reads SGHTA; CDR2 reads FQGNSA. The J segment lost 3 bases and the V segment lost 2 bases, leaving 14 bases of the junction unmatched. This CDR3 has 19 residues. The CDR3 DNA is TGTGCCAGCAGCTTAATGGTTGGCGGGGGGGCGATCGACTACAATGAGCAGTTCTTC. This gives the protein CASSLMVGGGAIDYNEQFF.

The V and J genes are TRBV6-4 and TRBJ2-3; D uncertain. The CDR3 loop spans 13 amino acids. V gave up 10 bases and J gave up 4 bases, with 15 bases separating them. Germline V lookup: CDR1 MRHNA, CDR2 SNTAGT. The CDR3, as DNA: TGTGCCACCTCAGGAGACGAGTCAGATACGCAGTATTTT. Its protein is CATSGDESDTQYF.

The genes are TRBV7-6 and TRBJ1-1, with D possibly TRBD1 on 6 matching bases. V was shortened by 0 bases and J by 0 bases, with 8 bases between the two germline ends. Germline values: CDR1 SGHVS, CDR2 FNYEAQ. This CDR3 has 15 residues. CDR3 sequence (DNA): TGTGCCAGCAGCTTAGCGCAGGGGATGAACACTGAAGCTTTCTTT. Translating gives CASSLAQGMNTEAFF.

The rearrangement links TRBV5-1 to TRBJ1-4, with TRBD1 as a possible D gene (5 bases). CDR1 and CDR2 from the germline V gene are SGHRS and YFSETQ. This CDR3 spans 15 amino acids. V was trimmed by 4 bases and J by 4 bases, leaving 14 bases between them. The CDR3 bases are TGCGCCAGCAGCCTGGAGAGGGGAGTTAATGAAAAACTGTTTTTT. The encoded protein is CASSLERGVNEKLFF.

CDR3 protein: CASSPLWNTEAFF. CDR3 sequence (DNA): TGTGCCAGCAGCCCGCTGTGGAACACTGAAGCTTTCTTT. The chain carries TRBV28 and TRBJ1-1, with D uncertain. The germline V and J ends were trimmed by 6 bases and 1 base, with 9 bases remaining between them. Germline-derived CDR1 and CDR2 are MDHEN and SYDVKM. The CDR3 has 13 residues.